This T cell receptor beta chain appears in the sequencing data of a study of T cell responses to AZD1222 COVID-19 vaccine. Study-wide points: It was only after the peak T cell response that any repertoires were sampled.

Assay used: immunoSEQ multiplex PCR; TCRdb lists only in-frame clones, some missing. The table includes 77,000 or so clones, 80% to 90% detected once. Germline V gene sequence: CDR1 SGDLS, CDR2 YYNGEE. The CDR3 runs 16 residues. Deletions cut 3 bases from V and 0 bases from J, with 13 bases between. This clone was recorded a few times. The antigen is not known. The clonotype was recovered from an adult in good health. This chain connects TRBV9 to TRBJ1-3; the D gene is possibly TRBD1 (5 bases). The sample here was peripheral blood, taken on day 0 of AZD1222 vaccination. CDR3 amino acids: CASSDRTGSSGNTIYF. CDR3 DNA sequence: TGTGCCAGCAGCGATCGAACAGGAAGCTCTGGAAACACCATATATTTT.